This T cell receptor beta chain was found in a study of neurological immune-mediated disorders. TCRdb re-derived calls from the 5' RACE reads in MiXCR, one entry per CDR3 protein. The sample has roughly 49,000 distinct CDR3 sequences, around 13% seen once. Trimming cost V 2 bases and J 8 bases, with 10 bases left between them. The CDR3 spans 13 residues. Germline-derived CDR1 and CDR2 are SGHTA and FQGNSA. The time point was: longitudinal time-point 2. This clonotype was picked up many times. The TCR originated in a male donor with HTLV-1-associated myelopathy (HAM/TSP). This chain connects TRBV7-2 to TRBJ2-4; TRBD2 might be the D (7 bases). Sequencing input: PBMCs. The CDR3 nucleotides are TGTGCCAGCAGCTTAACAGGGAGGGACATTCAGTACTTC. Translated, it gives CASSLTGRDIQYF.